The table lists the clone carrying this T cell receptor (beta chain) with many counts. Its antigen is still unknown. The CDR3 has 15 residues. Germline CDR1 reads SEHNR; CDR2 reads FQNEAQ (reference sequence). This sample was included in a study of T cell repertoires in cytomegalovirus infection. Study details: In the study, CMV epitopes included recently identified HLA-C-restricted and well-studied HLA-B-restricted ones. Signatures in public TCR beta sequences pointed to both CMV infection and matching HLA type. Study results and limitations: HLA-C-restricted CMV-specific TCR beta clonotypes were dominant in the ex vivo response. Identification of carriers of CMV plus the relevant HLA was performed using cumulative public TCR beta family frequency.

A single record per CDR3 protein comes from TCRdb applying MiXCR to the reads. This table has approximately 990,000 distinct CDR3 sequences, approximately 31% appearing once. Sequences were derived from cultured CD8+ T cells from PBMCs, sampled from culture after CMV antigen stimulation. The chain uses TRBV7-9 and TRBJ2-7; possibly TRBD1 for D (5 bases). The receptor was isolated from a human donor in good health (CMV status not recorded). Some clones in this sample may be carry-over from other donors' samples. CDR3 in amino acids: CAGQRPGRPSYEQYF. The DNA of the CDR3 is TGTGCGGGGCAGCGCCCCGGTAGGCCCTCCTACGAGCAGTACTTC.